This T cell receptor beta chain was obtained from a study of T cell responses to AZD1222 COVID-19 vaccine. This clone has only one observation. The target antigen is unknown. Whole-study findings and limits: No repertoire was sampled before or during the peak T cell response, only after it. Spike was spanned by vaccine-associated CD4 TCRs, with dominance at 160-218 and 743-854. It should be noted that donors were predominantly white British and more often female, and clonal diversity was possibly underestimated. At baseline, seropositivity was found in only a handful of AZD1222 recipients.

TCRdb's copy holds only in-frame clones and misses some; the assay was immunoSEQ multiplex PCR. Altogether some 150,000 clones are present, 93% being singletons, with the ten largest covering more than 0.7%. V dropped 2 bases and J dropped 1 base, with 10 bases sitting between them. The CDR3 is made up of 15 amino acids. Germline V lookup: CDR1 SGHRS, CDR2 YFSETQ. The receptor was derived from an adult in good health. The chain is built from TRBV5-1 and TRBJ2-1, with a possible D match to TRBD2 (5 bases). The starting material was peripheral blood, obtained on day 0 of MenACWY control vaccination. The CDR3 protein is CASSLDRTSYNEQFF. CDR3 in DNA: TGCGCCAGCAGCTTAGATCGGACTTCCTACAATGAGCAGTTCTTC.